This TCR beta chain originates from a study of T cell repertoires in cytomegalovirus infection. Overall study: The authors used CMV epitopes that were HLA-C-restricted (recently identified) and HLA-B-restricted (well studied).

This clonotype was detected once. Its specificity is not known. A much larger clone lies a single base off, so this may be a read error. This CDR3 fails to terminate in the conserved phenylalanine or tryptophan, so it likely reflects a read error. TCRdb reprocessed the reads via MiXCR and lists one record per CDR3 protein. Of approximately 350,000 distinct CDR3 sequences listed, just under 35% are singletons. The CDR3 sequence is 12 residues long. The V and J ends lost 5 bases and 5 bases respectively, with 9 bases between them. The germline V gene encodes CDR1 SGHVS and CDR2 FQNEAQ. The chain uses TRBV7-8 and TRBJ1-2; possibly TRBD1 for D (5 bases). The sequence derives from a human donor in good health (CMV status not recorded). Some clones in this sample may be carry-over from other donors' samples. Sequenced here: cultured PBMCs, sampled from culture after CMV antigen stimulation. The CDR3, as DNA: TGTGCCAGCAGCAAGGACAAATATGGCTACACCTGC. Protein product: CASSKDKYGYTC.